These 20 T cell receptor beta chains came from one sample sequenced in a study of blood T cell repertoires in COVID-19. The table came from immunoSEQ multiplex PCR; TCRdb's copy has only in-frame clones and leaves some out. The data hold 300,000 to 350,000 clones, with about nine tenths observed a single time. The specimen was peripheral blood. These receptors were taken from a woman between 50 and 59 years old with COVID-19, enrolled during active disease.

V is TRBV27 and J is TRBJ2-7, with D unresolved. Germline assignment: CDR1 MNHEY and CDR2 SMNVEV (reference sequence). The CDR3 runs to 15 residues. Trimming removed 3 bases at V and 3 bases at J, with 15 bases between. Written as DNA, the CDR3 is TGTGCCAGCAGTTTGAGTCAGGTGGGCCTCTACGAGCAGTACTTC. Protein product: CASSLSQVGLYEQYF.

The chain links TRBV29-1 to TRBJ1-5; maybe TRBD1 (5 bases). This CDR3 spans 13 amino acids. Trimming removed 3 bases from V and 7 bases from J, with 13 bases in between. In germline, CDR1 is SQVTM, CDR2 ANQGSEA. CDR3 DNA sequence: TGCAGCGTTGATTCAGGGTTGGGCCAGCCCCAGCATTTT. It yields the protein CSVDSGLGQPQHF.

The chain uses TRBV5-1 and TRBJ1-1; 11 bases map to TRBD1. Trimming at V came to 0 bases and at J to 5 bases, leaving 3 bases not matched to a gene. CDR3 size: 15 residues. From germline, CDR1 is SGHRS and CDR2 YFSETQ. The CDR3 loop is CASSLDRDRGTEAFF. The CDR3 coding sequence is TGCGCCAGCAGCTTGGACCGGGACAGGGGGACTGAAGCTTTCTTT.

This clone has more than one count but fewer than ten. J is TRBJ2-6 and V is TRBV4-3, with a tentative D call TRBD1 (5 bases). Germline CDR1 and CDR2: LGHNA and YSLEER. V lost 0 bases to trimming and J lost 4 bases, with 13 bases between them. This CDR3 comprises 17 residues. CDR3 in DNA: TGCGCCAGCAGCCAAGATCCAGGGAAACCCGGGGCCAACGTCCTGACTTTC. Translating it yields CASSQDPGKPGANVLTF.

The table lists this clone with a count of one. CDR3 protein: CASSNSPGQGNIQYF. The CDR3 nucleotides read TGTGCCAGCAGTAACAGCCCTGGACAGGGAAACATTCAGTACTTC. V usage is TRBV28 and J usage is TRBJ2-4, with 8 bases fitting TRBD1. V lost 5 bases and J lost 6; bases outside the gene matches: 9. This CDR3 is built from 15 residues. The germline V gene encodes CDR1 MDHEN and CDR2 SYDVKM.

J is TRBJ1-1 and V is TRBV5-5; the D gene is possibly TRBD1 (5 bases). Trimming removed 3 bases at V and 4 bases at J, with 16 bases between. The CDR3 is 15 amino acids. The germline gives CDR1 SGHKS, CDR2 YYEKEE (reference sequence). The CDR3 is CASSSPGRVGTEAFF. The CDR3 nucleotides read TGTGCCAGCAGCTCCCCCGGCAGGGTGGGCACTGAAGCTTTCTTT.

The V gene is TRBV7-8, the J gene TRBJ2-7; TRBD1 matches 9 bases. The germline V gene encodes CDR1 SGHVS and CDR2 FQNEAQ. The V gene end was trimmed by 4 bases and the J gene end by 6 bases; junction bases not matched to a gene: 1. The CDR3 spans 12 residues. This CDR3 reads CASSWTGAEQYF. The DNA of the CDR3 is TGTGCCAGCAGCTGGACAGGGGCCGAGCAGTACTTC.

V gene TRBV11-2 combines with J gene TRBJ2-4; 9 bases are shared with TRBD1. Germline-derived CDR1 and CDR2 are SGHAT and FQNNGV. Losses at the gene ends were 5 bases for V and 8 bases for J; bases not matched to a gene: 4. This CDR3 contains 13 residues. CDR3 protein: CASSRDRGDIQYF. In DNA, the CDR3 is TGTGCCAGCAGCCGAGACAGGGGGGACATTCAGTACTTC. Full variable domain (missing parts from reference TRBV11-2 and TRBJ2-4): EAGVAQSPRYKIIEKRQSVAFWCNPISGHATLYWYQQILGQGPKLLIQFQNNGVVDDSQLPKDRFSAERLKGVDSTLKIQPAKLEDSAVYLCASSRDRGDIQYFGAGTRLSVL.

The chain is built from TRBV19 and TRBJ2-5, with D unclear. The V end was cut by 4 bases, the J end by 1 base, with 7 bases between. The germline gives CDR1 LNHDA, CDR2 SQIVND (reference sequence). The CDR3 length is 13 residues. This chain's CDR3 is CASSNSFQETQYF. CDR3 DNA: TGTGCCAGTAGTAACAGCTTCCAAGAGACCCAGTACTTC. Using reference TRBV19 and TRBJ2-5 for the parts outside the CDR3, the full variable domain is DGGITQSPKYLFRKEGQNVTLSCEQNLNHDAMYWYRQDPGQGLRLIYYSQIVNDFQKGDIAEGYSVSREKKESFPLTVTSAQKNPTAFYLCASSNSFQETQYFGPGTRLLVL.

CDR3 residues: CASSPNVGQGAPGANVLTF. In nucleotides, the CDR3 is TGTGCCAGCTCACCCAATGTCGGACAGGGGGCTCCTGGGGCCAACGTCCTGACTTTC. The chain links TRBV18 to TRBJ2-6, with 11 positions matching TRBD1. The CDR3 loop spans 19 amino acids. The germline gives CDR1 KGHSH, CDR2 LQKENI. The V segment lost 3 bases and the J segment 2 bases; nucleotides outside the gene matches: 9.

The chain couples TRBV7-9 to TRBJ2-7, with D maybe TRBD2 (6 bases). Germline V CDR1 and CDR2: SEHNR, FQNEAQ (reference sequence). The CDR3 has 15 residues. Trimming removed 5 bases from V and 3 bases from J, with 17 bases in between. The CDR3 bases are TGTGCCAGCAGCGCCCGGGAGCTAGGGGACTACGAGCAGTACTTC. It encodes CASSARELGDYEQYF.

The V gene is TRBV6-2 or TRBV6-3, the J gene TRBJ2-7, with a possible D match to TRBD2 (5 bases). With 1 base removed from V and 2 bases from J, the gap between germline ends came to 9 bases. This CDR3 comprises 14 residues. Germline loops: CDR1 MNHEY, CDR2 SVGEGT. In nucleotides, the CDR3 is TGTGCCAGCAGTTACTACGGGAAAGCCTACGAGCAGTACTTC. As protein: CASSYYGKAYEQYF.

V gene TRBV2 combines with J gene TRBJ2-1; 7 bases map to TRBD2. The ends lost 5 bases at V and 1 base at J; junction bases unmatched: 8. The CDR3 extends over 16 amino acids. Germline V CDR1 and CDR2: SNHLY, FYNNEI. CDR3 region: CASSRQAGSSYNEQFF. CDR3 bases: TGTGCCAGCAGTCGGCAAGCGGGGAGTTCCTACAATGAGCAGTTCTTC.

The CDR3 is CASSPGQGYAQYF. The CDR3 coding sequence is TGTGCCAGCAGCCCGGGACAGGGGTATGCCCAGTACTTC. The rearrangement links TRBV7-2 to TRBJ2-5, with TRBD1 identical over 10 bases. V shed 5 bases and J 9 bases; nucleotides not matched to a gene: 6. Germline V gene data show CDR1 as SGHTA and CDR2 as FQGNSA. The CDR3 is 13 residues long. The entire variable domain, with the rest obtained from reference TRBV7-2 and TRBJ2-5, is as follows: GAGVSQSPSNKVTEKGKDVELRCDPISGHTALYWYRQSLGQGLEFLIYFQGNSAPDKSGLPSDRFSAERTGGSVSTLTIQRTQQEDSAVYLCASSPGQGYAQYFGPGTRLLVL.

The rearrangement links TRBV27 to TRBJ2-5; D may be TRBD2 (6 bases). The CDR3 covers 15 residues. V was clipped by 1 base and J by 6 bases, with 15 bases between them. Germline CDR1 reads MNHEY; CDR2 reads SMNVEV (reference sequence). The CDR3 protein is CASSLFEAGRQTQYF. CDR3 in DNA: TGTGCCAGCAGTTTATTTGAGGCAGGGAGGCAGACCCAGTACTTC.

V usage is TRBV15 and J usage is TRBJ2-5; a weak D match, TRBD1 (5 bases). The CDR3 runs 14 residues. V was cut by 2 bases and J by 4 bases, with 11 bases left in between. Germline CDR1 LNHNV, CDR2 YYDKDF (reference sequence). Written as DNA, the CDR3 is TGTGCCACCAGCAGACAACAGGTCCCAGAGACCCAGTACTTC. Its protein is CATSRQQVPETQYF. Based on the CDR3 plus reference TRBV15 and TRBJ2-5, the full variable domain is DAMVIQNPRYQVTQFGKPVTLSCSQTLNHNVMYWYQQKSSQAPKLLFHYYDKDFNNEADTPDNFQSRRPNTSFCFLDIRSPGLGDTAMYLCATSRQQVPETQYFGPGTRLLVL.

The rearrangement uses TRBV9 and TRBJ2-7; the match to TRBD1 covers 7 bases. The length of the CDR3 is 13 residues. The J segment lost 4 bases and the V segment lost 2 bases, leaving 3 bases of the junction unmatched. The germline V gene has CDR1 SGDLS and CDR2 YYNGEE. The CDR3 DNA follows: TGTGCCAGCAGCGTGGGACAGAAGTACGAGCAGTACTTC. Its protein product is CASSVGQKYEQYF.

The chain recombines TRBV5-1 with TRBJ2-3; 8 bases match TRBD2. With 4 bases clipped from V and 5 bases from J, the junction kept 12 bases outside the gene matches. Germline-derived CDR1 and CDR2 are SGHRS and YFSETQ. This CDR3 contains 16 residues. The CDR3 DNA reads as TGCGCCAGCAGCCACTCAACGGGTCTAGCGGGAGATACGCAGTATTTT. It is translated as CASSHSTGLAGDTQYF.

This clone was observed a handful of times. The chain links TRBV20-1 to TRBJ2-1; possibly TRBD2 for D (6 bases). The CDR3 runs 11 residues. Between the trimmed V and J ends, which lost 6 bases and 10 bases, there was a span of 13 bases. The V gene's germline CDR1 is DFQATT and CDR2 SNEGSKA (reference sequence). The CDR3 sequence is CSAPGTSEQFF. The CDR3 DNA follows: TGCAGTGCCCCCGGAACTAGCGAGCAGTTCTTC.

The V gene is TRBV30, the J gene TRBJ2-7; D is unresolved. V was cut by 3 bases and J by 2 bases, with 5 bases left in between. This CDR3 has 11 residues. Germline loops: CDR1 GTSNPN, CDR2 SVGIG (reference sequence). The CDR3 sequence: CAWRPAYEQYF. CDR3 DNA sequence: TGTGCCTGGAGGCCGGCCTACGAGCAGTACTTC. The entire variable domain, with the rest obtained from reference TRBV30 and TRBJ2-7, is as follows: SQTIHQWPATLVQPVGSPLSLECTVEGTSNPNLYWYRQAAGRGLQLLFYSVGIGQISSEVPQNLSASRPQDRQFILSSKKLLLSDSGFYLCAWRPAYEQYFGPGTRLTVT.